This TCR beta chain was captured by sequencing in a study of beta chain features in type 1 diabetes. All of the isolated RNA was reverse transcribed, so expressed TCRB transcripts were sequenced. The data were produced by immunoSEQ multiplex PCR, yet TCRdb's version contains in-frame clones alone and is incomplete. The table lists hundreds of thousands of clones, roughly a tenth of them singletons. General observations from the study: Type 1 diabetes patients had moderately but significantly shorter TCRB CDR3s in all four CD4+ subsets.

Germline CDR1 reads SQVTM; CDR2 reads ANQGSEA. The CDR3 consists of 13 residues. V was pared by 7 bases and J by 3 bases, with 15 bases between. This clone has just a few counts. Its specificity is not known. The sample taken for sequencing was naive CD4+ T cells from blood. The TCR was taken from a man aged 25 to 40 with type 1 diabetes. This chain connects TRBV29-1 to TRBJ1-1, with a possible D match to TRBD1 (6 bases). As DNA, the CDR3 is TGCAGCGCCGCCGACAGGACCTACACTGAAGCTTTCTTT. Translating it yields CSAADRTYTEAFF.